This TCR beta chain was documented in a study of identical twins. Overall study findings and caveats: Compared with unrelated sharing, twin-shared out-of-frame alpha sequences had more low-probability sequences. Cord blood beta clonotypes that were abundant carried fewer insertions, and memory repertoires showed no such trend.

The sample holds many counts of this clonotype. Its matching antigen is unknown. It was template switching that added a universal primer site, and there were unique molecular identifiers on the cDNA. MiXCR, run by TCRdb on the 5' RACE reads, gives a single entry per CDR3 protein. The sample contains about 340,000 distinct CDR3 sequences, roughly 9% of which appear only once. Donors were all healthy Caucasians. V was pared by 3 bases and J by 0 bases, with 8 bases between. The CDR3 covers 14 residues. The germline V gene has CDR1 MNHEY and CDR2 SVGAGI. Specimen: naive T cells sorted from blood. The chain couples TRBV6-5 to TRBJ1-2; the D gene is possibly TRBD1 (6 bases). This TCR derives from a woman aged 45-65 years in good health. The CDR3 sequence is CASSYKGANYGYTF. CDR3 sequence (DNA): TGTGCCAGCAGTTATAAGGGGGCTAACTATGGCTACACCTTC.